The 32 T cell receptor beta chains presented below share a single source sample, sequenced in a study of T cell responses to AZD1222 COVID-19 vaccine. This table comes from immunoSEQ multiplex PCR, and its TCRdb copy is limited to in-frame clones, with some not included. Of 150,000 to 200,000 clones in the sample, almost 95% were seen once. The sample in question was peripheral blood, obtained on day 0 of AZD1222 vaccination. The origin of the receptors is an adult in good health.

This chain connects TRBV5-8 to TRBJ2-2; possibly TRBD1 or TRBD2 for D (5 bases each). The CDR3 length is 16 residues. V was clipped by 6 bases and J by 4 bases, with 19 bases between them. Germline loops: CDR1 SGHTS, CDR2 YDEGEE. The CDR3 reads CASNPRETGSTGELFF. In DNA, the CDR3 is TGTGCCAGCAACCCCAGGGAGACCGGATCCACCGGGGAGCTGTTTTTT.

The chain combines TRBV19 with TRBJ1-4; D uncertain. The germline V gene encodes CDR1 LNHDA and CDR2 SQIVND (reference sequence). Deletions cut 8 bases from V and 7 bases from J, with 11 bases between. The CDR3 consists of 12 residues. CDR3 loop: CASSVLGEKLFF. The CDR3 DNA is TGTGCCAGTTCGGTCCTGGGTGAAAAACTGTTTTTT. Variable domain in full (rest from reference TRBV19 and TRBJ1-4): DGGITQSPKYLFRKEGQNVTLSCEQNLNHDAMYWYRQDPGQGLRLIYYSQIVNDFQKGDIAEGYSVSREKKESFPLTVTSAQKNPTAFYLCASSVLGEKLFFGSGTQLSVL.

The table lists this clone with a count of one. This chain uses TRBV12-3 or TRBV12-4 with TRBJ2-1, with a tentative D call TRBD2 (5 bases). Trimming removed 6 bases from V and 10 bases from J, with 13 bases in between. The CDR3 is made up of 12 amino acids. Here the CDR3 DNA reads TGTGCCAGCAGACCCTCGAGAGGGGAGCAGTTCTTC. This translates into CASRPSRGEQFF.

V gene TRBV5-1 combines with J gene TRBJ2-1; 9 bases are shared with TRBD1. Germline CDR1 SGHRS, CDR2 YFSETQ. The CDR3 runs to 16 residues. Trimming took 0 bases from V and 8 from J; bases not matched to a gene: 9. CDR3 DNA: TGCGCCAGCAGCTTGGTGGGACAGGGCAGGGTAGATGAGCAGTTCTTC. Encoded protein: CASSLVGQGRVDEQFF.

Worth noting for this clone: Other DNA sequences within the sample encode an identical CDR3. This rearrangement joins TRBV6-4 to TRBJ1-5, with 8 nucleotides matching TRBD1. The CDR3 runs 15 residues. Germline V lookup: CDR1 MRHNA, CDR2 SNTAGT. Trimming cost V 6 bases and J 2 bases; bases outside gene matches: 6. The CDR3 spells CASSETGGGNQPQHF. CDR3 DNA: TGTGCCAGCAGCGAAACAGGGGGAGGCAATCAGCCCCAGCATTTT.

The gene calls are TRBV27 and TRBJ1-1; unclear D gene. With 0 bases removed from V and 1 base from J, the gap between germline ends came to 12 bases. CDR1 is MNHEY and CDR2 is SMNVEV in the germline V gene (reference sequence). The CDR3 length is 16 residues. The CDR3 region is CASSLSGGLKNTEAFF. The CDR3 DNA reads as TGTGCCAGCAGTTTATCGGGCGGGTTAAAGAACACTGAAGCTTTCTTT.

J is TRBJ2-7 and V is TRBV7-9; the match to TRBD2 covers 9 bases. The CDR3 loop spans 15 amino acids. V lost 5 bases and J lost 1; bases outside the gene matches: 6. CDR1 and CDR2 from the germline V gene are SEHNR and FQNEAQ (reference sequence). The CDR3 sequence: CASSTLAGQSYEQYF. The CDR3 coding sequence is TGTGCCAGCAGCACTCTAGCGGGACAGTCCTACGAGCAGTACTTC.

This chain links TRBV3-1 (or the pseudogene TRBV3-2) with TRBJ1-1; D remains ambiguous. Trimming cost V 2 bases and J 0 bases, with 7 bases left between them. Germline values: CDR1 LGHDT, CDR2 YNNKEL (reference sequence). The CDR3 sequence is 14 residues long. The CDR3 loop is CASSQIGVNTEAFF. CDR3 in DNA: TGTGCCAGCAGCCAAATCGGGGTGAACACTGAAGCTTTCTTT.

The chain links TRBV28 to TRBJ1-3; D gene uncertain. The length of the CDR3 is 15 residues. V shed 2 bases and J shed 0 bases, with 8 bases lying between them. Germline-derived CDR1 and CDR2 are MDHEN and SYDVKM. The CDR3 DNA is TGTGCCAGCAGTTTAGATCTCCTCTCTGGAAACACCATATATTTT. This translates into CASSLDLLSGNTIYF.

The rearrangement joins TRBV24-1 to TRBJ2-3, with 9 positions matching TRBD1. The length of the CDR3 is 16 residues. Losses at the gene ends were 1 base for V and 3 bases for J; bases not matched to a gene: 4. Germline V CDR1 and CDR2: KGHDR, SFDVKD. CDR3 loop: CATSDFPGTGTDTQYF. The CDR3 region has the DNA TGTGCCACCAGTGATTTCCCCGGGACAGGGACAGATACGCAGTATTTT.

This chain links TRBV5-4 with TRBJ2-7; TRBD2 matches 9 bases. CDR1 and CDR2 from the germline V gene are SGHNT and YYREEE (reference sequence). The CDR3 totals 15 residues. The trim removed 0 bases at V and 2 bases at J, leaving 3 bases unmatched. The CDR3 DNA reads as TGTGCCAGCAGCTTGGGGGCGGGAGGGACCTACGAGCAGTACTTC. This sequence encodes CASSLGAGGTYEQYF.

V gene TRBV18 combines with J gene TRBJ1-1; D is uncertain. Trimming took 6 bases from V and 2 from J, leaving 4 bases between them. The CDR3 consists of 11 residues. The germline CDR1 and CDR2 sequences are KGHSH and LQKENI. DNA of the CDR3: TGTGCCAGCTCGTCTAACACTGAAGCTTTCTTT. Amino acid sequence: CASSSNTEAFF. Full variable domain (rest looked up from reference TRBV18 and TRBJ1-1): NAGVMQNPRHLVRRRGQEARLRCSPMKGHSHVYWYRQLPEEGLKFMVYLQKENIIDESGMPKERFSAEFPKEGPSILRIQQVVRGDSAAYFCASSSNTEAFFGQGTRLTVV.

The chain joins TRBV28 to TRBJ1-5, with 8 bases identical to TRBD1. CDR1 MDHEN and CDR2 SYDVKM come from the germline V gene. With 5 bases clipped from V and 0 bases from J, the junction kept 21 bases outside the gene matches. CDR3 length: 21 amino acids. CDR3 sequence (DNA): TGTGCCAGCAGTCCCCTCCTAGCCCACGGGACAGGCGGGCTTAGCAATCAGCCCCAGCATTTT. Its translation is CASSPLLAHGTGGLSNQPQHF.

This chain's CDR3 is CASTSAPGSYEQYF. The CDR3 bases are TGTGCCAGCACCTCCGCCCCGGGATCCTACGAGCAGTACTTC. This chain connects TRBV28 to TRBJ2-7; a weak D match, TRBD2 (5 bases). CDR1 MDHEN and CDR2 SYDVKM come from the germline V gene. The V and J ends lost 7 bases and 1 base respectively, with 14 bases between them. CDR3 length: 14 amino acids.

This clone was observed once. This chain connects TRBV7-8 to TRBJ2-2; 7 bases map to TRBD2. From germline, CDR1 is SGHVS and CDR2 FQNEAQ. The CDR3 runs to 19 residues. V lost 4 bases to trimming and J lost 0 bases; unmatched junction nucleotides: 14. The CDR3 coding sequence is TGTGCCAGCAGCTCCAGGGATTCCGGGGGGTCGGCGAACACCGGGGAGCTGTTTTTT. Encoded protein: CASSSRDSGGSANTGELFF. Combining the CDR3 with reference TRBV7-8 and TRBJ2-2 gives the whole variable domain GAGVSQSPRYKVAKRGQDVALRCDPISGHVSLFWYQQALGQGPEFLTYFQNEAQLDKSGLPSDRFFAERPEGSVSTLKIQRTQQEDSAVYLCASSSRDSGGSANTGELFFGEGSRLTVL.

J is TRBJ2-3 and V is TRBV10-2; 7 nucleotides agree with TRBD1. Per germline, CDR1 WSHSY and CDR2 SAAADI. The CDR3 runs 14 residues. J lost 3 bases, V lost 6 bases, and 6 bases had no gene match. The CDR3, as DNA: TGCGCCAGCAGGGAACAGGGGTGGACAGATACGCAGTATTTT. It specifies CASREQGWTDTQYF.

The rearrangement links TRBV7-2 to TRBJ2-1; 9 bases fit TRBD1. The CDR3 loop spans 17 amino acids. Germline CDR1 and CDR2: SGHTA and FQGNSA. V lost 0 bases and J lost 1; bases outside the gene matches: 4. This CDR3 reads CASSLALGTGSYNEQFF. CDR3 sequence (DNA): TGTGCCAGCAGCTTAGCGCTGGGGACAGGGTCCTACAATGAGCAGTTCTTC.

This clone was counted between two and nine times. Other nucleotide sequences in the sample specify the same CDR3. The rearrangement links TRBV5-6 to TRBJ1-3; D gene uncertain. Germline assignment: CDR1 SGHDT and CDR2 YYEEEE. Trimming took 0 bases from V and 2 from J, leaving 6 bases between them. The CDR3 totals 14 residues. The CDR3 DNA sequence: TGTGCCAGCAGCTTGGTGGGCACTGGAAACACCATATATTTT. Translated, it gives CASSLVGTGNTIYF.

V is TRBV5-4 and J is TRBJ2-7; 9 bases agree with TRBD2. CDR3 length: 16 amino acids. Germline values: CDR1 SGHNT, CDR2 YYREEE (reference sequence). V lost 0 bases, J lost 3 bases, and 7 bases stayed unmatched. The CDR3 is CASSLGGLAGYYEQYF. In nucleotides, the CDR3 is TGTGCCAGCAGCTTGGGGGGGCTAGCGGGATACTACGAGCAGTACTTC.

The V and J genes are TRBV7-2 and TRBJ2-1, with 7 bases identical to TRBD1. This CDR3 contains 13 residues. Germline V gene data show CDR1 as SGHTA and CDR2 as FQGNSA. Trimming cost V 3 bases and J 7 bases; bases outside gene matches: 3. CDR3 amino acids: CASSFLDRNEQFF. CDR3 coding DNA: TGTGCCAGCAGCTTCCTGGACAGGAATGAGCAGTTCTTC.

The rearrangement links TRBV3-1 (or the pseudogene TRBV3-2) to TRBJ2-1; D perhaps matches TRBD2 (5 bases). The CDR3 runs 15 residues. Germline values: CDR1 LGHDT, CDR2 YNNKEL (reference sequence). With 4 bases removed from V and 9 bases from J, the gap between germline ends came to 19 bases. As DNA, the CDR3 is TGTGCCAGCAGCCCACGCCGGGATGAAGGTGGTGAGCAGTTCTTC. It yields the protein CASSPRRDEGGEQFF.

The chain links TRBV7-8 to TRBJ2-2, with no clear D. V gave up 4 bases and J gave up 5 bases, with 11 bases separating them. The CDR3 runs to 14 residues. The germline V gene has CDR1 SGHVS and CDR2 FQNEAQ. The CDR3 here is CASSYGRLTGELFF. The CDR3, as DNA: TGTGCCAGCAGCTACGGACGCCTTACCGGGGAGCTGTTTTTT. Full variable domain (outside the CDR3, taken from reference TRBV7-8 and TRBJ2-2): GAGVSQSPRYKVAKRGQDVALRCDPISGHVSLFWYQQALGQGPEFLTYFQNEAQLDKSGLPSDRFFAERPEGSVSTLKIQRTQQEDSAVYLCASSYGRLTGELFFGEGSRLTVL.

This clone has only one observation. The CDR3 DNA reads as TGTGCCAGCAGCTTTAGACAGACCTATAATTCACCCCTCCACTTT. Its translation is CASSFRQTYNSPLHF. The rearrangement joins TRBV7-8 to TRBJ1-6, with a tentative D call TRBD1 (5 bases). The CDR3 runs 15 residues. Trimming left V 3 bases short and J 2 bases short, with 8 bases between. CDR1 and CDR2 from the germline V gene are SGHVS and FQNEAQ.

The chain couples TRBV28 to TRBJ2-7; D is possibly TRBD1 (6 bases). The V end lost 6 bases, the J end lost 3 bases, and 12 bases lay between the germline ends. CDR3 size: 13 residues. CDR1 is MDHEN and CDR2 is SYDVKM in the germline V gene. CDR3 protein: CASSPGQLYEQYF. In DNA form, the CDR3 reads TGTGCCAGCAGCCCCGGACAGCTCTACGAGCAGTACTTC.

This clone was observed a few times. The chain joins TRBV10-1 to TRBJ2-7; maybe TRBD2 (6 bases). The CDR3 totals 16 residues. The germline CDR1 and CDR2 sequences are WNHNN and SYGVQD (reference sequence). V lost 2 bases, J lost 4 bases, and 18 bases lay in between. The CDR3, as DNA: TGCGCCAGCAGTGAGGGGCGGGGTCGTGGGGGGTACGAGCAGTACTTC. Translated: CASSEGRGRGGYEQYF.

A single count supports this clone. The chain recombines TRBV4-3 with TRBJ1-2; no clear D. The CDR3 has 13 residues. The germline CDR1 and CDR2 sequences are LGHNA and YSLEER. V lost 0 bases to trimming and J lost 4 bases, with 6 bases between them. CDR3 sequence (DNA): TGCGCCAGCAGCCAAGATCCCGTCTATGGCTACACCTTC. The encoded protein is CASSQDPVYGYTF.

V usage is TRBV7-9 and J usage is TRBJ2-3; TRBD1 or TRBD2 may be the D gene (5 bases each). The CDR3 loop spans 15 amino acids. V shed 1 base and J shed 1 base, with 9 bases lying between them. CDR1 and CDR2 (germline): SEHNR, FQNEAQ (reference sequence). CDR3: CASSLGETGTDTQYF. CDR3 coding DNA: TGTGCCAGCAGCTTAGGGGAGACAGGCACAGATACGCAGTATTTT.

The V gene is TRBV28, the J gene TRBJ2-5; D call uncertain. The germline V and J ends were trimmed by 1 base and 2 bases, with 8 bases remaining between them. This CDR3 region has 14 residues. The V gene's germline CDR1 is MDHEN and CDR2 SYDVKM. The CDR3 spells CASSLLFQQETQYF. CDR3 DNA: TGTGCCAGCAGTTTATTATTCCAGCAAGAGACCCAGTACTTC.

The CDR3 nucleotides read TGTGCCAGCAGTGCCAAACCTACTGAAGCTTTCTTT. This translates into CASSAKPTEAFF. V gene TRBV2 combines with J gene TRBJ1-1, with D uncertain. Germline V gene data show CDR1 as SNHLY and CDR2 as FYNNEI. The CDR3 extends over 12 amino acids. V gave up 4 bases and J gave up 5 bases, with 8 bases separating them.

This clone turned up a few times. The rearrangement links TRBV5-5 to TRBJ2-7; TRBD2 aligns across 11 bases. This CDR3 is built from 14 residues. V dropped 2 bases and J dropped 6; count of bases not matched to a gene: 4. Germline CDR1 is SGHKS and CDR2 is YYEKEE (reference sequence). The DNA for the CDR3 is TGTGCCAGCAGCTTCTTAGCGGGAGGGGGCGAGCAGTACTTC. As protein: CASSFLAGGGEQYF.

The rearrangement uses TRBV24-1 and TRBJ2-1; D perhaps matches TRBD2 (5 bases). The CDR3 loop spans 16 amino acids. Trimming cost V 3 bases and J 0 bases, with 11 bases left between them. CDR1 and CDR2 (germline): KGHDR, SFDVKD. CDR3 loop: CATSDRTSSSYNEQFF. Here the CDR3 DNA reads TGTGCCACCAGTGATCGGACTTCGAGCTCCTACAATGAGCAGTTCTTC.

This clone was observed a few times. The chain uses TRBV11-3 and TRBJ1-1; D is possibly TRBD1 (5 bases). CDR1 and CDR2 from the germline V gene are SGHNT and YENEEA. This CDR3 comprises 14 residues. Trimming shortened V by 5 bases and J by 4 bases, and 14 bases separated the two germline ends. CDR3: CASSEGTFSTEAFF. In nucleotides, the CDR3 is TGTGCCAGCAGCGAAGGGACTTTTAGCACTGAAGCTTTCTTT.